The 8 T cell receptor beta chains below were found in one sample sequenced in a study of blood T cell repertoires in COVID-19. Generated by immunoSEQ multiplex PCR, the TCRdb table keeps only in-frame clones and is missing some. The top ten clones hold roughly 45% of a sample with about 89,000 clones, over 60% of them seen once. The sample taken for sequencing was peripheral blood. The receptors were gathered from a human donor in a cohort sampled during active COVID-19.

The chain recombines TRBV9 with TRBJ2-3; D is undetermined. The germline V gene has CDR1 SGDLS and CDR2 YYNGEE. The V end was cut by 5 bases, the J end by 4 bases, with 14 bases between. CDR3 length equals 14 residues. The CDR3, as DNA: TGTGCCAGCAGTAGCAGCAGTAGGTCAGATACGCAGTATTTT. Amino acid sequence: CASSSSSRSDTQYF.

V is TRBV18 and J is TRBJ2-3; D perhaps matches TRBD2 (6 bases). This CDR3 has 14 residues. Germline V lookup: CDR1 KGHSH, CDR2 LQKENI. The germline V and J ends were trimmed by 3 bases and 6 bases, with 13 bases remaining between them. Written as DNA, the CDR3 is TGTGCCAGCTCACCCCGGGAGACATTGGATACGCAGTATTTT. Amino acids: CASSPRETLDTQYF.

The rearrangement uses TRBV10-3 and TRBJ2-7; tentative D call: TRBD2 (6 bases). V lost 4 bases, J lost 3 bases, and 16 bases lay in between. Germline CDR1 reads ENHRY; CDR2 reads SYGVKD. The CDR3 totals 15 residues. Here the CDR3 reads CAISVLRESHYEQYF. In DNA form, the CDR3 reads TGTGCCATCAGTGTTTTACGGGAGTCCCACTACGAGCAGTACTTC.

The chain combines TRBV4-2 with TRBJ2-7; 7 positions match TRBD2. The junction had 12 bases not matched to a gene; V was cut back by 0 bases and J by 7 bases. Germline CDR1 and CDR2: LGHNA and YNFKEQ. The CDR3 consists of 16 residues. The CDR3 bases are TGTGCCAGCAGCCAAGATCAGCGGGGCGGCAGCTTAGAGCAGTACTTC. This sequence encodes CASSQDQRGGSLEQYF.

This rearrangement joins TRBV6-2 or TRBV6-3 to TRBJ1-2, with TRBD1 as a possible D gene (6 bases). Trimming left V 0 bases short and J 5 bases short, with 16 bases between. Germline lookup yields CDR1 MNHEY and CDR2 SVGEGT. CDR3 size: 16 residues. CDR3 in amino acids: CASSYSYGQLPYGYTF. In nucleotides, the CDR3 is TGTGCCAGCAGTTACTCCTACGGACAGCTACCTTATGGCTACACCTTC.

The chain uses TRBV28 and TRBJ1-5, with a weak D call TRBD1 (6 bases). From germline, CDR1 is MDHEN and CDR2 SYDVKM. The CDR3 is made up of 16 amino acids. The V gene lost 2 bases and the J gene lost 2 bases, with 13 bases spanning the gap. CDR3 region: CASSLARGRGNQPQHF. The DNA of the CDR3 is TGTGCCAGCAGTTTAGCGAGGGGGAGAGGCAATCAGCCCCAGCATTTT.

The chain carries TRBV5-1 and TRBJ2-7; D unclear. The CDR3 sequence is 13 residues long. The V and J ends lost 0 bases and 0 bases respectively, with 4 bases between them. The germline CDR1 and CDR2 sequences are SGHRS and YFSETQ. CDR3 sequence reads: CASSLGSSYEQYF. The CDR3 coding sequence is TGCGCCAGCAGCTTGGGTAGCTCCTACGAGCAGTACTTC.

The V and J genes are TRBV11-2 and TRBJ1-6; 8 nucleotides align to TRBD1. The CDR3 sequence is 16 residues long. With 3 bases clipped from V and 8 bases from J, the junction kept 9 bases outside the gene matches. Germline V lookup: CDR1 SGHAT, CDR2 FQNNGV. The CDR3 here is CASSLPDREADSPLHF. The CDR3 DNA is TGTGCCAGCAGCTTGCCGGACAGGGAAGCCGATTCACCCCTCCACTTT.